Following are 19 T cell receptor beta chains from one sample sequenced in a study of human thymus T cells. The assay was immunoSEQ multiplex PCR, and TCRdb's table has in-frame clones only and misses some. The data contain more than 50,000 clones, about 94% of them singletons. Sequencing was carried out using blood. All receptors come from a boy less than two years old with a congenital heart defect but otherwise immunologically healthy.

The chain has TRBV5-6 and TRBJ1-4; D is perhaps TRBD1 (5 bases). V dropped 2 bases and J dropped 5 bases, with 10 bases sitting between them. The germline V gene has CDR1 SGHDT and CDR2 YYEEEE. The CDR3 contains 14 residues. In DNA, the CDR3 is TGTGCCAGCAGCTTCGGGGCTAGCAATGAAAAACTGTTTTTT. Translated: CASSFGASNEKLFF.

The chain employs TRBV19 and TRBJ2-5; 12 nucleotides match TRBD2. Germline CDR1 and CDR2: LNHDA and SQIVND (reference sequence). V lost 4 bases and J lost 5; bases outside the gene matches: 11. The CDR3 is 17 residues long. The CDR3 DNA follows: TGTGCCAGTAGTAGGGACCTAGCGGGGGGGCCGAGGGAGACCCAGTACTTC. It is translated as CASSRDLAGGPRETQYF.

The V and J genes are TRBV9 and TRBJ2-7; either TRBD1 or TRBD2 may supply D (5 bases each). The ends were cut back, 0 bases at V and 0 bases at J, with 7 bases in the middle. Germline V gene data show CDR1 as SGDLS and CDR2 as YYNGEE. The length of the CDR3 is 14 residues. CDR3 residues: CASSVGGNSYEQYF. The CDR3 coding sequence is TGTGCCAGCAGCGTAGGGGGGAACTCCTACGAGCAGTACTTC.

The chain combines TRBV27 with TRBJ1-2, with 7 bases lining up with TRBD1. Germline lookup yields CDR1 MNHEY and CDR2 SMNVEV (reference sequence). The CDR3 is made up of 14 amino acids. V lost 0 bases, J lost 4 bases, and 2 bases stayed unmatched. The CDR3 protein is CASSLSYRGYGYTF. The CDR3 DNA is TGTGCCAGCAGTTTATCCTACAGGGGCTATGGCTACACCTTC.

The rearrangement joins TRBV2 to TRBJ1-5; no clear D gene. The CDR3 is 14 amino acids. Trimming stripped 6 bases from V and 2 bases from J, with 11 bases between. CDR1 and CDR2 from the germline V gene are SNHLY and FYNNEI. The CDR3 here is CASSGDHGNQPQHF. In DNA, the CDR3 is TGTGCCAGCAGCGGAGATCACGGCAATCAGCCCCAGCATTTT.

The rearrangement uses TRBV4-2 and TRBJ2-2; TRBD2 matches 11 bases. CDR3 length equals 18 residues. Per germline, CDR1 LGHNA and CDR2 YNFKEQ. V shed 1 base and J 1 base; nucleotides not matched to a gene: 5. The CDR3 loop is CASSQGLAGGRNTGELFF. CDR3 coding DNA: TGTGCCAGCAGCCAAGGATTAGCGGGGGGGCGGAACACCGGGGAGCTGTTTTTT.

CDR3 DNA sequence: TGTGCCAGCAGCTGGAACGGGATCCAAGAGACCCAGTACTTC. It yields the protein CASSWNGIQETQYF. V gene TRBV7-2 combines with J gene TRBJ2-5; D may be TRBD2 (5 bases). Trimming took 4 bases from V and 1 from J, leaving 10 bases between them. There are 14 residues in the CDR3. Germline-derived CDR1 and CDR2 are SGHTA and FQGNSA.

The genes are TRBV6-1 and TRBJ2-7, with a possible D match to TRBD2 (6 bases). The germline CDR1 and CDR2 sequences are MNHNS and SASEGT. V dropped 5 bases and J dropped 1 base, with 12 bases sitting between them. The length of the CDR3 is 14 residues. CDR3 region: CASSFRDSSYEQYF. The CDR3, as DNA: TGTGCCAGCAGTTTCCGGGACTCTTCCTACGAGCAGTACTTC.

The rearrangement uses TRBV6-1 and TRBJ1-5, with TRBD1 as a possible D gene (5 bases). The CDR3 extends over 15 amino acids. Germline-derived CDR1 and CDR2 are MNHNS and SASEGT. V lost 0 bases to trimming and J lost 1 base, with 7 bases between them. CDR3 sequence reads: CASSEARQSNQPQHF. The DNA for the CDR3 is TGTGCCAGCAGTGAAGCCAGACAGAGCAATCAGCCCCAGCATTTT.

The CDR3 sequence is CASRADWGKGKGYTF. The CDR3 nucleotides are TGTGCCAGCAGAGCTGACTGGGGAAAGGGGAAAGGCTACACCTTC. The chain recombines TRBV6-1 with TRBJ1-2; the D gene is possibly TRBD1 (5 bases). The V end was cut by 6 bases, the J end by 8 bases, with 22 bases between. The CDR3 consists of 15 residues. Germline CDR1 and CDR2: MNHNS and SASEGT.

The V and J genes are TRBV19 and TRBJ2-7; 10 bases fit TRBD1. Germline-derived CDR1 and CDR2 are LNHDA and SQIVND (reference sequence). V shed 3 bases, J shed 2 bases, and the junction held 7 bases outside the gene matches. The CDR3 runs 16 residues. The CDR3 region has the DNA TGTGCCAGTAGTATCCTCCTGGGGACAGGGGCCTACGAGCAGTACTTC. The encoded protein is CASSILLGTGAYEQYF.

This rearrangement joins TRBV19 to TRBJ2-5, with D tentatively TRBD1 (5 bases). The CDR3 consists of 16 residues. Germline V CDR1 and CDR2: LNHDA, SQIVND (reference sequence). The V gene lost 1 base and the J gene lost 4 bases, with 16 bases spanning the gap. The CDR3 protein is CASSIVGGMGRETQYF. The CDR3 DNA follows: TGTGCCAGTAGTATAGTTGGCGGTATGGGGCGAGAGACCCAGTACTTC.

The V and J genes are TRBV6-9 and TRBJ2-7, with D possibly TRBD2 on 6 matching bases. Germline CDR1 is MNHGY and CDR2 is SVAAGI. The CDR3 runs 16 residues. V lost 4 bases to trimming and J lost 6 bases, with 22 bases between them. The CDR3 DNA sequence: TGTGCCAGCAGTTTCCTTAGGGGACTGGTACTCCGCGAGCAGTACTTC. Amino acid sequence: CASSFLRGLVLREQYF.

CDR3 sequence: CASFRWGLAGGPPNTGELFF. Written as DNA, the CDR3 is TGTGCCAGCTTTAGGTGGGGACTAGCGGGGGGTCCTCCGAACACCGGGGAGCTGTTTTTT. The chain is built from TRBV19 and TRBJ2-2, with 15 bases matching TRBD2. V gave up 9 bases and J gave up 0 bases; unmatched junction bases: 14. CDR1 is LNHDA, CDR2 SQIVND, per germline (reference sequence). The CDR3 is 20 residues long.

The rearrangement joins TRBV7-9 to TRBJ2-5; unclear D gene. CDR3 size: 11 residues. Germline loops: CDR1 SEHNR, CDR2 FQNEAQ (reference sequence). Trimming removed 3 bases at V and 1 base at J, with 0 bases between. CDR3 sequence reads: CASSFQETQYF. The CDR3 coding sequence is TGTGCCAGCAGCTTCCAAGAGACCCAGTACTTC.

The chain is built from TRBV9 and TRBJ2-3; a weak D match, TRBD2 (6 bases). The CDR3 is 14 amino acids. CDR1 is SGDLS and CDR2 is YYNGEE in the germline V gene. Trimming removed 4 bases from V and 5 bases from J, with 14 bases in between. CDR3 in DNA: TGTGCCAGCAGCACGTACGTCGGGGGAGATACGCAGTATTTT. Translating gives CASSTYVGGDTQYF.

The chain couples TRBV7-2 to TRBJ2-7; D unresolved. Trimming pared 6 bases from V and 2 bases from J, leaving 14 bases between. CDR1 is SGHTA, CDR2 FQGNSA, per germline. The CDR3 loop spans 14 amino acids. The CDR3 sequence: CASRVELGPYEQYF. The CDR3 coding sequence is TGTGCCAGCAGGGTCGAGCTCGGACCCTACGAGCAGTACTTC.

This rearrangement joins TRBV7-9 to TRBJ1-1; D not certain. The germline V and J ends were trimmed by 7 bases and 4 bases, with 10 bases remaining between them. The CDR3 has 12 amino acids. Germline loops: CDR1 SEHNR, CDR2 FQNEAQ (reference sequence). CDR3 sequence reads: CASTFLGTEAFF. The DNA of the CDR3 is TGTGCCAGCACCTTTTTAGGCACTGAAGCTTTCTTT.

The chain has TRBV25-1 and TRBJ1-4; D not certain. This CDR3 has 14 amino acids. Germline V CDR1 and CDR2: MGHDK, SYGVNS. V was trimmed by 3 bases and J by 8 bases, leaving 13 bases between them. The CDR3 reads CASSEGRVGEKLFF. The CDR3 region has the DNA TGTGCCAGCAGTGAGGGTAGGGTGGGGGAAAAACTGTTTTTT.